A selection of T cell receptor beta chains follows, all from one sample in a study of blood T cells in healthy people across ages. TCRdb independently ran MiXCR on the 5' RACE reads; one entry per CDR3 protein. The sample consists of 800,000 to 950,000 distinct CDR3 sequences, about 37% of them appearing once. The material sequenced was blood. The receptors here all came from a man younger than 35 in good health. Both conserved end residues are part of each CDR3. The order of the fields is J gene, clone size, CDR3 length, D gene, V gene, CDR3 protein, CDR3 DNA. D genes are given only for firm matches. The size entry is marked missing in some rows and otherwise reads once, few, many or a size class.

TRBJ1-4 | NA | 15 | NA | TRBV2 | CASSAEPGRNEKLFF | TGTGCCAGCAGTGCAGAGCCAGGGAGAAATGAAAAACTGTTTTTT
TRBJ2-7 | once | 14 | NA | TRBV7-2 | CASSFRQDQSEQYF | TGTGCCAGCAGCTTCAGACAGGATCAGAGCGAGCAGTACTTC
TRBJ2-7 | NA | 14 | NA | TRBV7-9 | CASSADRELGEQYF | TGTGCCAGCAGCGCTGACAGAGAACTCGGGGAGCAGTACTTC
TRBJ2-4 | NA | 16 | NA | TRBV5-4 | CASSLGLRGGENIQYF | TGTGCCAGCAGCTTGGGACTCCGGGGAGGCGAAAACATTCAGTACTTC
TRBJ2-3 | NA | 13 | NA | TRBV15 | CATDGDHTDTQYF | TGTGCCACCGACGGAGACCACACAGATACGCAGTATTTT
TRBJ1-2 | NA | 12 | TRBD1 | TRBV3-1 | CASSSGGPQGTF | TGTGCCAGCAGCTCAGGGGGACCACAGGGCACCTTC
TRBJ2-1 | few | 19 | TRBD1 | TRBV4-2 | CASSQKGPNTGELYNEQFF | TGTGCCAGCAGCCAGAAGGGTCCTAATACAGGGGAACTCTACAATGAGCAGTTCTTC
TRBJ2-1 | NA | 14 | NA | TRBV21-1 | CASSRKWAINEQFF | TGTGCCAGCAGCAGAAAATGGGCCATTAATGAGCAGTTCTTC
TRBJ2-1 | NA | 14 | NA | TRBV25-1 | CASSGGQRSYEQFF | TGTGCCAGCAGTGGGGGCCAGCGCTCCTACGAGCAGTTCTTC
TRBJ2-1 | many | 20 | NA | TRBV11-2 | CASSLSGADFFREDYNEQFF | TGTGCCAGCAGCTTATCAGGGGCCGACTTCTTCCGAGAGGATTACAATGAGCAGTTCTTC
TRBJ2-2 | NA | 14 | TRBD2 | TRBV20-1 | CSARTSGDTGELFF | TGCAGTGCTAGGACTAGCGGGGACACCGGGGAGCTGTTTTTT
TRBJ2-1 | few | 16 | NA | TRBV9 | CASSVSRQNSYNEQFF | TGTGCCAGCAGCGTAAGTAGGCAGAATAGTTACAATGAGCAGTTCTTC
TRBJ2-6 | NA | 18 | TRBD1 | TRBV27 | CASSLRTGSFSGANVLTF | TGTGCCAGCAGTCTAAGGACAGGGAGCTTTTCTGGGGCCAACGTCCTGACTTTC
TRBJ1-5 | once | 14 | NA | TRBV6-1 | CASSAPWTAQPQHF | TGTGCCAGCAGTGCTCCTTGGACAGCACAGCCCCAGCATTTT
TRBJ2-6 | once | 15 | NA | TRBV5-4 | CASSLSIAGADVLTF | TGTGCCAGCAGCTTGAGTATTGCTGGGGCCGACGTCCTGACTTTC
TRBJ2-5 | once | 15 | NA | TRBV20-1 | CSAYRGAGEQETQYF | TGCAGTGCTTACCGGGGGGCGGGGGAACAAGAGACCCAGTACTTC
TRBJ2-3 | NA | 16 | TRBD2 | TRBV7-2 | CASSRSPSGSADTQYF | TGTGCCAGCAGCCGCTCCCCTAGCGGGAGCGCAGATACGCAGTATTTT
TRBJ1-1 | NA | 17 | NA | TRBV20-1 | CSARDLVAGLGNTEAFF | TGCAGTGCTAGAGATCTTGTCGCGGGGTTAGGAAACACTGAAGCTTTCTTT
TRBJ2-1 | many | 15 | TRBD2 | TRBV29-1 | CSVGYVAGVRYEQFF | TGCAGCGTCGGATATGTAGCGGGGGTTAGGTATGAGCAGTTCTTC
TRBJ2-3 | NA | 16 | TRBD2 | TRBV7-6 | CASSPIAGEGTDTQYF | TGTGCCAGCAGCCCCATAGCGGGAGAGGGCACAGATACGCAGTATTTT
TRBJ2-1 | few | 13 | NA | TRBV20-1 | CSAPTGVYNEQFF | TGCAGTGCCCCGACAGGTGTCTACAATGAGCAGTTCTTC
TRBJ2-5 | NA | 16 | NA | TRBV7-2 | CASSLAGVSDPREQYF | TGTGCCAGCAGCTTAGCAGGGGTTTCGGACCCAAGAGAGCAGTACTTC